This passage covers 18 T cell receptor beta chains from one sample sequenced in a study of shared clonotypes between healthy human individuals. The data were produced by immunoSEQ multiplex PCR, yet TCRdb's version contains in-frame clones alone and is incomplete. Of about 770,000 clones listed, over 60% are singletons. Material: memory CD4+ T cells sorted from blood. Subset noted: CD45RA-negative fraction. These receptors were collected from a woman aged 30 to 39 in good health.

The chain combines TRBV28 with TRBJ2-7, with a tentative D call TRBD1 (5 bases). The CDR3 sequence is 13 residues long. The V gene lost 9 bases and the J gene lost 2 bases, with 14 bases spanning the gap. The V gene's germline CDR1 is MDHEN and CDR2 SYDVKM. The CDR3 is CASQGNFPYEQYF. The CDR3 DNA reads as TGTGCCAGTCAGGGAAATTTTCCCTACGAGCAGTACTTC.

The gene calls are TRBV4-1 and TRBJ2-2, with D perhaps assigned TRBD1 or TRBD2 (6 bases each). The CDR3 has 17 residues. V lost 4 bases and J 1 base, leaving 16 bases between the germline ends. Germline CDR1 reads MGHRA; CDR2 reads YSYEKL. CDR3 in DNA: TGCGCCAGCAGCCCTCCCCCAGGGGACTTGAACACCGGGGAGCTGTTTTTT. This translates into CASSPPPGDLNTGELFF.

Turning to this clone: Being one base from a much bigger clone, this may be a read error. The identical CDR3 is also encoded by other nucleotide sequences in the sample. V and J are TRBV5-1 and TRBJ1-2; D remains ambiguous. V was clipped by 3 bases and J by 4 bases, with 10 bases between them. The CDR3 extends over 13 amino acids. The germline CDR1 and CDR2 sequences are SGHRS and YFSETQ. The CDR3 nucleotides are TGCGCCAGCAGCTCCGAGGGCGGCTATGGCTACACCTTC. Residues: CASSSEGGYGYTF.

About this clone itself: A much bigger clone sits one base away, suggesting this may be a read error. Distinct nucleotide sequences in the sample also encode this CDR3. This chain links TRBV2 with TRBJ2-5; 7 bases agree with TRBD1. CDR1 is SNHLY, CDR2 FYNNEI, per germline. The junction had 0 bases not matched to a gene; V was cut back by 4 bases and J by 4 bases. CDR3 length: 12 amino acids. CDR3 sequence reads: CASSGQGETQYF. The CDR3 coding sequence is TGTGCCAGCAGTGGACAGGGAGAGACCCAGTACTTC. The variable domain in full, with the rest retrieved from reference TRBV2 and TRBJ2-5, is EPEVTQTPSHQVTQMGQEVILRCVPISNHLYFYWYRQILGQKVEFLVSFYNNEISEKSEIFDDQFSVERPDGSNFTLKIRSTKLEDSAMYFCASSGQGETQYFGPGTRLLVL.

This chain joins TRBV19 and TRBJ1-1; 8 bases are shared with TRBD1. The J segment lost 2 bases and the V segment lost 8 bases, leaving 4 bases of the junction unmatched. Per germline, CDR1 LNHDA and CDR2 SQIVND (reference sequence). The CDR3 loop spans 13 amino acids. This chain's CDR3 is CASRDRQNTEAFF. The CDR3 nucleotides read TGTGCCAGTCGGGACAGGCAAAACACTGAAGCTTTCTTT.

This chain uses TRBV5-6 with TRBJ1-3, with 7 bases aligning to TRBD1. The CDR3 length is 14 residues. Germline V gives CDR1 SGHDT, CDR2 YYEEEE. V lost 4 bases to trimming and J lost 4 bases; unmatched junction nucleotides: 5. CDR3 sequence reads: CASSTLTGGNTIYF. CDR3 bases: TGTGCCAGCAGCACCCTGACAGGGGGAAACACCATATATTTT.

The rearrangement links TRBV28 to TRBJ2-2; D possibly corresponds to TRBD2 (6 bases). V was clipped by 8 bases and J by 7 bases, with 14 bases between them. The CDR3 spans 13 residues. From germline, CDR1 is MDHEN and CDR2 SYDVKM. Written as DNA, the CDR3 is TGTGCCAGCCCTTCACCCGGGGGCGGGGAGCTGTTTTTT. This sequence encodes CASPSPGGGELFF.

The rearrangement links TRBV7-9 to TRBJ2-1; D remains unclear. Trimming took 6 bases from V and 8 from J, leaving 8 bases between them. CDR1 SEHNR and CDR2 FQNEAQ come from the germline V gene (reference sequence). The length of the CDR3 is 11 residues. Written as DNA, the CDR3 is TGTGCCAGCAGTTCGAGATATGAGCAGTTCTTC. It codes for CASSSRYEQFF.

The chain is built from TRBV30 and TRBJ2-2; TRBD1 might be the D (5 bases). The V gene lost 2 bases and the J gene lost 4 bases, with 8 bases spanning the gap. This CDR3 has 13 residues. The germline gives CDR1 GTSNPN, CDR2 SVGIG (reference sequence). The CDR3 protein is CAWSKQVTGELFF. CDR3 sequence (DNA): TGTGCCTGGAGTAAACAGGTCACCGGGGAGCTGTTTTTT.

CDR3 amino acids: CAIRGTGVEGNEKLFF. The CDR3 DNA follows: TGTGCCATCCGAGGGACAGGGGTAGAAGGGAATGAAAAACTGTTTTTT. The rearrangement uses TRBV21-1 and TRBJ1-4; the table's D call TRBD1 went unverified against the DNA. TRBV21-1 has pseudogene status. The CDR3 has 16 amino acids.

The chain is built from TRBV11-2 and TRBJ1-3; TRBD1 matches at 9 bases. This CDR3 has 17 amino acids. Germline CDR1 is SGHAT and CDR2 is FQNNGV. The ends lost 1 base at V and 4 bases at J; junction bases unmatched: 8. The CDR3 DNA reads TGTGCCAGCAGCTTAGGACCCACAGGGGGCTCAGGAAACACCATATATTTT. Amino acids: CASSLGPTGGSGNTIYF. Full variable domain (remainder filled in from reference TRBV11-2 and TRBJ1-3): EAGVAQSPRYKIIEKRQSVAFWCNPISGHATLYWYQQILGQGPKLLIQFQNNGVVDDSQLPKDRFSAERLKGVDSTLKIQPAKLEDSAVYLCASSLGPTGGSGNTIYFGEGSWLTVV.

This chain connects TRBV5-4 to TRBJ2-1; D gene ambiguous. The CDR3 runs 13 residues. Trimming shortened V by 1 base and J by 7 bases, and 9 bases separated the two germline ends. The germline CDR1 and CDR2 sequences are SGHNT and YYREEE (reference sequence). The CDR3 is CASSLPGVNEQFF. CDR3 nucleotide sequence: TGTGCCAGCAGCTTGCCAGGTGTGAATGAGCAGTTCTTC.

The chain joins TRBV18 to TRBJ1-2; TRBD1 is a possible D gene (5 bases). V was shortened by 2 bases and J by 3 bases, with 10 bases between the two germline ends. This CDR3 region has 14 residues. Germline assignment: CDR1 KGHSH and CDR2 LQKENI. CDR3 in amino acids: CASSPTGTDYGYTF. DNA of the CDR3: TGTGCCAGCTCACCAACTGGGACTGACTATGGCTACACCTTC.

The chain couples TRBV9 to TRBJ2-2; D assignment may be TRBD1 or TRBD2 (5 bases each). This CDR3 is 16 amino acids long. V was trimmed by 4 bases and J by 4 bases, leaving 17 bases between them. Germline assignment: CDR1 SGDLS and CDR2 YYNGEE. As DNA, the CDR3 is TGTGCCAGCAGCCCCCGATTGGCAGGGACCACCGGGGAGCTGTTTTTT. Residues: CASSPRLAGTTGELFF.

The chain uses TRBV10-1 and TRBJ2-1; 11 positions match TRBD2. Trimming cost V 2 bases and J 9 bases; bases outside gene matches: 6. The CDR3 runs 15 residues. The germline V gene encodes CDR1 WNHNN and CDR2 SYGVQD (reference sequence). The CDR3 region is CASSEGDSGRVEQFF. The DNA for the CDR3 is TGCGCCAGCAGTGAGGGGGATAGCGGGAGGGTTGAGCAGTTCTTC.

The CDR3: CASSLGGGEATDTQYF. CDR3 coding DNA: TGTGCCAGCAGCTTAGGGGGCGGAGAAGCCACAGATACGCAGTATTTT. The J gene is TRBJ2-3, the V gene TRBV11-3; the D gene is possibly TRBD1 (5 bases). Trimming pared 1 base from V and 2 bases from J, leaving 13 bases between. The germline CDR1 and CDR2 sequences are SGHNT and YENEEA. The CDR3 spans 16 residues.

This clone was detected once. The chain recombines TRBV27 with TRBJ2-1; no clear D gene. CDR3 length: 11 amino acids. V lost 0 bases, J lost 9 bases, and 3 bases lay in between. Germline CDR1 MNHEY, CDR2 SMNVEV (reference sequence). In DNA, the CDR3 is TGTGCCAGCAGTTTATCGAGTGAGCAGTTCTTC. It translates to CASSLSSEQFF.

The chain uses TRBV12-2 and TRBJ2-1; the DNA was not compared with TRBD2, the D call given in the table. TRBV12-2 is a listed pseudogene. This CDR3 is 12 amino acids long. CDR3 residues: CASRLARVQQFF. CDR3 bases: TGTGCAAGTCGCTTAGCGCGTGTTCAGCAGTTCTTC.